This TCR beta chain was profiled in a study of T cell responses to AZD1222 COVID-19 vaccine (dated by TCRdb to the early 2020s). In the study overall: Because spike-specific TCR depth and breadth did not differ between the two schedules, AZD1222 recipients who got a second dose at roughly 4 weeks were pooled with those who got a second dose at roughly 12 weeks. A total of approximately 240 trial participants underwent TCR sequencing, of whom 207 received two doses of AZD1222 and about 25 received two doses of the MenACWY control vaccine. Trial participants were enrolled into age subgroups of 18-55, 56-69 and 70-plus years, which contained about 150, 28 and 57 TCR-sequenced participants, respectively. General findings and caveats noted by the study authors: A significant rise in spike-specific TCR breadth and depth was observed after two AZD1222 doses relative to day 0 and relative to MenACWY recipients. Because no samples from the day 14 peak response were available, repertoires could be characterized only after the peak T cell response. The 56-69-year group was small, and its depth increase did not reach significance, likely because of low power. Only a handful of AZD1222 recipients were SARS-CoV-2 seropositive at baseline, limiting conclusions about previously exposed vaccinees. Nearly half of unique spike-specific TCRs reportedly recognized epitopes outside regions mutated in the B.1.351 and B.1.1.7 variants. Most participants were white British and females outnumbered males, and the authors suggested that clonal diversity may have been underestimated. Vaccine-associated CD4 TCRs spanned the whole spike protein, with dominant responses in regions 160-218 and 743-854.

Taken from the germline V gene, the CDR1 and CDR2 loops are MDHEN and SYDVKM. From its cysteine to its phenylalanine, the CDR3 spans 11 amino acids. Only CDR3 DNA is held: 33 bases, read in frame from base 1. The trim is 10 bases for V and 11 bases for J, with a gap of 17 bases between the germline ends. Of note for this clone: Its antigen remains undetermined. There are no base qualities to consult, and no much larger clone falls within one base.

What the time point label conveys for this sample: baseline before first vaccination. Samples from vaccinated people were obtained from the UK trials COV001 and COV002, which included a single-blind randomized controlled phase 2/3 trial of AZD1222 (ChAdOx1 nCoV-19) in healthy adults. Trial participant PBMC samples were collected at day 0 and day 28 after the second dose for TCRbeta chain sequencing. The CDR3 regions of human TCRbeta chains were subjected to immunosequencing. Concerning the study's data processing: Repertoire TCRs were matched against a reference library of SARS-CoV-2-specific TCRs generated with the MIRA antigen-specificity platform. Breadth was defined as the fraction of unique TCRs that were SARS-CoV-2-associated, and depth was defined as the fraction of total T cells that were SARS-CoV-2-associated. Using the MIRA data, every spike-specific TCR was mapped to the spike region that the TCR reacted to and assigned to either a CD4 or a CD8 class. Log10-transformed breadth and depth values were compared by one-way ANOVA with Sidak's multiple comparisons tests. Drawn from immuneACCESS, this table holds only the in-frame rearrangements with V and J called that TCRdb kept. Clones are partly lost; checked studies trace under half to an unresolved V gene and leave the rest unexplained. V and J calls and clone size are given by that table; D and trimming were obtained from the DNA. The sample includes fewer than 120,000 clones, with about 90% observed a single time. The ten top clones hold 2.5% to 3.5% of the sample.

The sequence was obtained from an adult in good health. Recombination joined TRBV28 with TRBJ1-1; no confident D gene assignment can be made. The sample in question was peripheral blood, obtained on day 0 of AZD1222 vaccination. The CDR3 sequence is CATGVRSSAFF. The nucleotides read TGTGCCACCGGGGTCCGATCGTCTGCTTTCTTT.